This TCR beta chain is from a study of T cells in Graves' hyperthyroidism and ophthalmopathy. General study points: Ophthalmopathy was model-predicted a median about six months pre-onset. Most clonotypes that expanded in the thyroid above 0.001 also showed up in blood. Classification by a 13 V-J model distinguished ophthalmopathy from stable hyperthyroidism.

RNA transcripts provided the source from which TCR beta CDR3 regions were amplified. HTBI primers were used for first-round RT-PCR of the TCR CDR3. TCRdb reprocessed the multiplex PCR reads with MiXCR, giving one entry per CDR3 protein. The sample holds 500,000 to 600,000 distinct CDR3 sequences; about 20% are singletons and the top ten take less than 55%. Per germline, CDR1 SGHDT and CDR2 YYEEEE. The germline V and J ends were trimmed by 2 bases and 8 bases, with 5 bases remaining between them. The CDR3 spans 11 residues. Clinical symptoms, serum thyroxine, TRAb, thyroid ultrasound and orbital computed tomography informed diagnoses. Notes on this clonotype: Its antigen is currently unknown.

The clonotype was recovered from a man aged 40-50 years with Graves' ophthalmopathy. The sequenced material came from blood. The V gene is TRBV5-6, the J gene TRBJ2-1; no clear D. The CDR3 is CASSFKDEQFF. CDR3 coding DNA: TGTGCCAGCAGCTTTAAGGATGAGCAGTTCTTC. The variable domain in full, with the rest retrieved from reference TRBV5-6 and TRBJ2-1, is DAGVTQSPTHLIKTRGQQVTLRCSPKSGHDTVSWYQQALGQGPQFIFQYYEEEERQRGNFPDRFSGHQFPNYSSELNVNALLLGDSALYLCASSFKDEQFFGPGTRLTVL.